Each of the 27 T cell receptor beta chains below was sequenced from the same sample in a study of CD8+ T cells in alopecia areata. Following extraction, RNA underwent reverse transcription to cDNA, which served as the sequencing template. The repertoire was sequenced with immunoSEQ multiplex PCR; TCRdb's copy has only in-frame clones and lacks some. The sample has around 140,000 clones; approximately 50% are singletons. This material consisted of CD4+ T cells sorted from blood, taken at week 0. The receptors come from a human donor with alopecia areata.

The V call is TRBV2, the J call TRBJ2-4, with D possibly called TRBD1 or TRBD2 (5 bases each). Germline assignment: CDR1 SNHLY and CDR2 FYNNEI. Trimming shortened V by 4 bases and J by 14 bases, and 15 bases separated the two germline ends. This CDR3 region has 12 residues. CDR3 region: CASSVPGPTKYF. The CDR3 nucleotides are TGTGCCAGCAGTGTACCGGGACCAACAAAGTACTTC.

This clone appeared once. The CDR3 region has the DNA TGTGCCAGCAGCTTGCCTAGCGGCCAAGAGACCCAGTACTTC. Translated, it gives CASSLPSGQETQYF. The gene calls are TRBV5-6 and TRBJ2-5, with TRBD2 matching 7 bases. The CDR3 covers 14 residues. The germline V gene has CDR1 SGHDT and CDR2 YYEEEE. V lost 1 base to trimming and J lost 1 base; unmatched junction nucleotides: 1.

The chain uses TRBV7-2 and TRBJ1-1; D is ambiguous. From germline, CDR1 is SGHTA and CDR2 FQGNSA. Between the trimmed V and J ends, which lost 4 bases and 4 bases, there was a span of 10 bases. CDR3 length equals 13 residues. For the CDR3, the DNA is TGTGCCAGCAGCTCCGATCTCTCCACTGAAGCTTTCTTT. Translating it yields CASSSDLSTEAFF.

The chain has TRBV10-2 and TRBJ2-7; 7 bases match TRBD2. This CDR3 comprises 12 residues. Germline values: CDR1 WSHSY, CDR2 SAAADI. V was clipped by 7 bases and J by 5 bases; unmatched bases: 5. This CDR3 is CASTAGVDEQYF. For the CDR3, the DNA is TGCGCCAGCACTGCGGGGGTCGACGAGCAGTACTTC.

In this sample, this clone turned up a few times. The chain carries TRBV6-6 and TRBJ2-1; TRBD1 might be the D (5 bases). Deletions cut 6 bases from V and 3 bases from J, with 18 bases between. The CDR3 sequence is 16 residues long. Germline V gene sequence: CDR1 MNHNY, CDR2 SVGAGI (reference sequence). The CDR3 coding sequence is TGTGCCAGCAGCGACCCCAGGGTAGGCGTCTACAATGAGCAGTTCTTC. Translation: CASSDPRVGVYNEQFF.

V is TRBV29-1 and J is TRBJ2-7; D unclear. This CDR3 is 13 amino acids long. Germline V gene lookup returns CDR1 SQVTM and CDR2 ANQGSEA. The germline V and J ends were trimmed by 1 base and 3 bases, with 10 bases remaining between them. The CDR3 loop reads CSVEVGISYEQYF. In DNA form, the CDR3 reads TGCAGCGTTGAAGTAGGGATCAGCTACGAGCAGTACTTC.

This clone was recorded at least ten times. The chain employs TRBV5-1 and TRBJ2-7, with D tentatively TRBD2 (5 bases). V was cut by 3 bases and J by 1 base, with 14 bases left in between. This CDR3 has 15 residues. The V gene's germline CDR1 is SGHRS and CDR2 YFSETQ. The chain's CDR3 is CASSSGPGISYEQYF. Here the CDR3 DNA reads TGCGCCAGCAGCTCTGGGCCGGGAATATCCTACGAGCAGTACTTC.

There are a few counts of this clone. CDR3 protein: CSLRGETQYF. CDR3 coding DNA: TGCAGCCTCAGGGGGGAGACCCAGTACTTC. This rearrangement joins TRBV29-1 to TRBJ2-5, with 7 bases identical to TRBD1. The trim removed 8 bases at V and 5 bases at J, leaving 2 bases unmatched. Germline CDR1 SQVTM, CDR2 ANQGSEA. The CDR3 spans 10 residues.

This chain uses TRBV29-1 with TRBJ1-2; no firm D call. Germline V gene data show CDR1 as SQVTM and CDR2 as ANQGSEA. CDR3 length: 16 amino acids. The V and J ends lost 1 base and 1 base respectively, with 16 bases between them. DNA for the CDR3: TGCAGCGTTGAAGTCCCGGGTTCCTCCTTTAACTATGGCTACACCTTC. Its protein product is CSVEVPGSSFNYGYTF.

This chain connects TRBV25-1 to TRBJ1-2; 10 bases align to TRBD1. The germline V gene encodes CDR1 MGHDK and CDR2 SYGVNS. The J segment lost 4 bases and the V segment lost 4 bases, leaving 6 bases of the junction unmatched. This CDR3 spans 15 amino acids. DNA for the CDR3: TGTGCCAGCAGTGTCCCGGGACAGGGGTTCTATGGCTACACCTTC. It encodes CASSVPGQGFYGYTF.

DNA for the CDR3: TGTGCCAGCAGTGACAGGGTGGAGTACTTC. As protein: CASSDRVEYF. The chain carries TRBV28 and TRBJ2-7; 7 bases line up with TRBD1. Germline CDR1 MDHEN, CDR2 SYDVKM. V dropped 5 bases and J dropped 11; count of bases not matched to a gene: 3. The CDR3 sequence is 10 residues long.

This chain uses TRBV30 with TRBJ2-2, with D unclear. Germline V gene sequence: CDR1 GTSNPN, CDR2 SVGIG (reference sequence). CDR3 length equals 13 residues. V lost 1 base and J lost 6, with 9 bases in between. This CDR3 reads CAWSGLGSGELFF. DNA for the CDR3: TGTGCCTGGAGTGGCCTGGGATCCGGGGAGCTGTTTTTT.

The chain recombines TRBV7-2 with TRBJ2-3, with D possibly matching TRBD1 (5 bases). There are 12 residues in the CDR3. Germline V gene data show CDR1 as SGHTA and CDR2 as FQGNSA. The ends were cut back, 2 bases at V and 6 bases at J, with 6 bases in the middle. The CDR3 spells CASSLNRDTQYF. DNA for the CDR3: TGTGCCAGCAGCTTAAACAGGGATACGCAGTATTTT.

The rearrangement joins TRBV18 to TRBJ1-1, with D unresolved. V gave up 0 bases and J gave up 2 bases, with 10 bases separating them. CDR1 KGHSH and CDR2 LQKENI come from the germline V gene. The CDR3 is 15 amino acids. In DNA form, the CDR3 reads TGTGCCAGCTCACCACCGCGCAGGTTCAACACTGAAGCTTTCTTT. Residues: CASSPPRRFNTEAFF.

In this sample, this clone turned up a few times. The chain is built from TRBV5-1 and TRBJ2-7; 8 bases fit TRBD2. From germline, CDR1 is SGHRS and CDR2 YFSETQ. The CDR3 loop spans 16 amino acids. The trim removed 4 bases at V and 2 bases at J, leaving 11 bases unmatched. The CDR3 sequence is CASSQDLLAATYEQYF. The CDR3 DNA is TGCGCCAGCAGCCAAGATTTACTAGCGGCCACCTACGAGCAGTACTTC.

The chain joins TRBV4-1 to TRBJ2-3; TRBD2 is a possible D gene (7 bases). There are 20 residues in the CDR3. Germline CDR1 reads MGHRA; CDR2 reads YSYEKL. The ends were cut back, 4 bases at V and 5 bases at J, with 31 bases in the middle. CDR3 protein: CASSPPGASGPGGGRDTQYF. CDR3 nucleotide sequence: TGCGCCAGCAGCCCCCCGGGGGCTAGCGGTCCAGGAGGGGGGAGAGATACGCAGTATTTT.

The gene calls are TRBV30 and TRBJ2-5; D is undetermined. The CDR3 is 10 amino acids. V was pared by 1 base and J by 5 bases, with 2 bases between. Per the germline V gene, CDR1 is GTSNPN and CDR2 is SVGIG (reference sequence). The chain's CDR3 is CAWSGETQYF. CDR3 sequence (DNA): TGTGCCTGGAGTGGGGAGACCCAGTACTTC.

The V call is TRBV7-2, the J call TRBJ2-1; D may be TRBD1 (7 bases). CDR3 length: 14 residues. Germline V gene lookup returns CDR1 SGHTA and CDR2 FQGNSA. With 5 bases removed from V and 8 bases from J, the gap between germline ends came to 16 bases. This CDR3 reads CASSPQGGHYEQFF. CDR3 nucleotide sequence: TGTGCCAGCAGCCCCCAGGGGGGACATTATGAGCAGTTCTTC.

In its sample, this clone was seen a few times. The CDR3 is CASSHKTGEAFF. The CDR3 DNA sequence: TGTGCCAGTAGCCATAAGACAGGAGAAGCTTTCTTT. The V call is TRBV19, the J call TRBJ1-1; D is perhaps TRBD1 (6 bases). The length of the CDR3 is 12 residues. The germline CDR1 and CDR2 sequences are LNHDA and SQIVND (reference sequence). V lost 6 bases and J 8 bases, leaving 13 bases between the germline ends.

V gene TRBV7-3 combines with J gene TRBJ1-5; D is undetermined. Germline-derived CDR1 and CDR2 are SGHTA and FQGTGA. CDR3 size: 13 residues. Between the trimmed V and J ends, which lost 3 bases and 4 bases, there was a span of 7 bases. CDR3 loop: CASSFDRNQPQHF. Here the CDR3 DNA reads TGTGCCAGCAGCTTTGATCGTAATCAGCCCCAGCATTTT.

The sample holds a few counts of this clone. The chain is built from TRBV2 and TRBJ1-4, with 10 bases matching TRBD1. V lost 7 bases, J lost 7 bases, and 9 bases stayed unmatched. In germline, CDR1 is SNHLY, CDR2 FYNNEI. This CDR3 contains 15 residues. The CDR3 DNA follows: TGTGCCAGCAACCCGGGACAGGGGAAATTTGAAAAACTGTTTTTT. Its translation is CASNPGQGKFEKLFF.

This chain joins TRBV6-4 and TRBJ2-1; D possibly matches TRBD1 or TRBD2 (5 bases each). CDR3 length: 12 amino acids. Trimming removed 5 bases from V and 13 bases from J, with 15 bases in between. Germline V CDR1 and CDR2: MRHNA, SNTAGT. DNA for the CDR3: TGTGCCAGCAGTTCCGAGAGGGGATTCCAGTTCTTC. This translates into CASSSERGFQFF.

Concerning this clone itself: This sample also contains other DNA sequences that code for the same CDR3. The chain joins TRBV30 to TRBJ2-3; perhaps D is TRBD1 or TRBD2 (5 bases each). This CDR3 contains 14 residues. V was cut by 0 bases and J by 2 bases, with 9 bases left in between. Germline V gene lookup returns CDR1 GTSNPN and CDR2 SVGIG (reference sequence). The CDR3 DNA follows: TGTGCCTGGAGTGTTGGGGGATCCACAGATACGCAGTATTTT. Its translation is CAWSVGGSTDTQYF.

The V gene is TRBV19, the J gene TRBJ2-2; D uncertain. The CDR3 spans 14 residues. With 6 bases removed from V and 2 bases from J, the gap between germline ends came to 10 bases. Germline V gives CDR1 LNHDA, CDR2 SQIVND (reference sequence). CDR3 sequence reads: CASRRRRNTGELFF. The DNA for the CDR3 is TGTGCCAGTAGGCGCAGGAGAAACACCGGGGAGCTGTTTTTT.

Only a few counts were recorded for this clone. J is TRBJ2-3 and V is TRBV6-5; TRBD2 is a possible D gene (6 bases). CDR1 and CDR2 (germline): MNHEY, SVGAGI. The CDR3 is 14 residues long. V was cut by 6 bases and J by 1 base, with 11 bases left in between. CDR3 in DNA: TGTGCCAGCAGAAATAGCGGAGGCACAGATACGCAGTATTTT. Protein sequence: CASRNSGGTDTQYF.

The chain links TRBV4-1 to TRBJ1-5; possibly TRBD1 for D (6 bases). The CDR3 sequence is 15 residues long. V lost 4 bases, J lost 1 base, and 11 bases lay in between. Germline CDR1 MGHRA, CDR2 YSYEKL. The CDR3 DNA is TGCGCCAGCAGCCCGGGACATGGAAGCAATCAGCCCCAGCATTTT. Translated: CASSPGHGSNQPQHF.

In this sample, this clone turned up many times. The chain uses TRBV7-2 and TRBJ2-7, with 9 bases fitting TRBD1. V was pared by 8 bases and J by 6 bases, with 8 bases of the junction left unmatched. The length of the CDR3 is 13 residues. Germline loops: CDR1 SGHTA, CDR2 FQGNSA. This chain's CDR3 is CASSGQGIGEQYF. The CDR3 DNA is TGTGCCAGCTCGGGACAGGGAATTGGCGAGCAGTACTTC.